This T cell receptor (beta chain) appears in the sequencing data of a study of response to subunit inactivated influenza vaccine. This clonotype has more than one count but fewer than ten. The target antigen is unknown. Trimming took 8 bases from V and 4 from J; bases not matched to a gene: 6. The CDR3 covers 14 residues. Germline CDR1 reads MNHEY; CDR2 reads SVGEGT. Study-wide points: A suggestion made by the authors is that each seasonal influenza vaccination recruits few new T cells.

TCRdb reprocessed the RT-PCR reads with MiXCR, giving one entry per CDR3 protein. Of 500,000 to 650,000 distinct CDR3 sequences detected, 6% to 9% appear once; the ten largest clones hold roughly 13%. The chain is built from TRBV6-2 or TRBV6-3 and TRBJ2-7; TRBD1 aligns across 12 bases. This receptor was obtained from a man in his fifties or sixties who received an inactivated influenza vaccine. The sample was PBMCs from blood, taken about 23 months after vaccination. The CDR3 sequence: CASAPGQGAYEQYF. Written as DNA, the CDR3 is TGTGCCAGCGCGCCGGGACAGGGGGCGTACGAGCAGTACTTC.